These 18 T cell receptor beta chains came from one sample sequenced in a study of cytomegalovirus exposure and HLA in healthy donors. Vbeta (60) and Jbeta (13) primers were used in the PCR. Assay used: immunoSEQ multiplex PCR; TCRdb lists only in-frame clones, some missing. The sample shows over 100,000 clones, 70% to 80% of them seen only once. The source material was PBMCs. The receptor source for this set is a female donor in good health and CMV-seronegative.

The chain couples TRBV28 to TRBJ2-1; 7 bases line up with TRBD2. Germline V gene data show CDR1 as MDHEN and CDR2 as SYDVKM. Trimming cost V 5 bases and J 3 bases; bases outside gene matches: 13. The length of the CDR3 is 17 residues. Written as DNA, the CDR3 is TGTGCCAGCAGTACCATATCCGCGGGAGTTATCTACAATGAGCAGTTCTTC. It yields the protein CASSTISAGVIYNEQFF.

The rearrangement uses TRBV2 and TRBJ1-1, with D perhaps TRBD1 (5 bases). There are 14 residues in the CDR3. The germline V gene has CDR1 SNHLY and CDR2 FYNNEI. V dropped 3 bases and J dropped 6 bases, with 14 bases sitting between them. The chain's CDR3 is CASSERGASSEAFF. CDR3 sequence (DNA): TGTGCCAGCAGTGAGCGGGGCGCTTCCTCTGAAGCTTTCTTT.

This clone was recorded a few times. This chain joins TRBV11-3 and TRBJ1-1; D uncertain. V was shortened by 1 base and J by 8 bases, with 11 bases between the two germline ends. This CDR3 region has 13 residues. The germline CDR1 and CDR2 sequences are SGHNT and YENEEA. CDR3 DNA: TGTGCCAGCAGCTTAGTGATGGCCGGGGAAGCTTTCTTT. It encodes CASSLVMAGEAFF.

This clone was picked up a small number of times. This chain links TRBV19 with TRBJ2-1; 8 bases align to TRBD2. Germline loops: CDR1 LNHDA, CDR2 SQIVND (reference sequence). The trim removed 6 bases at V and 9 bases at J, leaving 10 bases unmatched. The CDR3 sequence is 14 residues long. CDR3 region: CASRPAGVSSEQFF. DNA of the CDR3: TGTGCCAGTAGGCCAGCGGGAGTATCAAGTGAGCAGTTCTTC.

This clone was counted a few times. The chain joins TRBV4-1 to TRBJ1-1; 11 bases map to TRBD1. V lost 4 bases to trimming and J lost 5 bases; unmatched junction nucleotides: 6. The V gene's germline CDR1 is MGHRA and CDR2 YSYEKL. This CDR3 region has 15 residues. The CDR3 sequence: CASSRSDRGHTEAFF. As DNA, the CDR3 is TGCGCCAGCAGCCGGTCGGACAGGGGGCATACTGAAGCTTTCTTT.

This clone was recorded only once. V gene TRBV28 combines with J gene TRBJ1-2, with 7 bases lining up with TRBD1. Germline assignment: CDR1 MDHEN and CDR2 SYDVKM. CDR3 length: 14 residues. V gave up 6 bases and J gave up 4 bases; unmatched junction bases: 8. CDR3 residues: CASRHTGEGYGYTF. DNA for the CDR3: TGTGCCAGCAGGCATACAGGGGAAGGCTATGGCTACACCTTC.

The chain has TRBV11-2 and TRBJ1-4; D is ambiguous. The CDR3 contains 16 residues. V was trimmed by 2 bases and J by 7 bases, leaving 17 bases between them. Germline loops: CDR1 SGHAT, CDR2 FQNNGV. CDR3: CASSLSARAQGEKLFF. The CDR3, as DNA: TGTGCCAGCAGCTTAAGCGCGAGGGCGCAAGGTGAAAAACTGTTTTTT.

The V call is TRBV11-2, the J call TRBJ2-2; the match to TRBD2 covers 8 bases. The CDR3 contains 15 residues. With 7 bases clipped from V and 1 base from J, the junction kept 5 bases outside the gene matches. The germline CDR1 and CDR2 sequences are SGHAT and FQNNGV. In DNA form, the CDR3 reads TGTGCCAGCACCATTAGCGGGGAGAACACCGGGGAGCTGTTTTTT. This codes for CASTISGENTGELFF.

The rearrangement joins TRBV9 to TRBJ2-7, with TRBD2 matching 9 bases. Germline V gene sequence: CDR1 SGDLS, CDR2 YYNGEE. J gave up 1 base and V 0 bases, and 2 bases lay outside the gene matches. The length of the CDR3 is 15 residues. CDR3 amino acids: CASSVGREGSYEQYF. CDR3 DNA: TGTGCCAGCAGCGTAGGGCGGGAGGGGTCCTACGAGCAGTACTTC.

This sequence joins TRBV6-1 and TRBJ2-3; 8 nucleotides agree with TRBD1. The CDR3 consists of 13 residues. Germline-derived CDR1 and CDR2 are MNHNS and SASEGT. V gave up 10 bases and J gave up 5 bases; unmatched junction bases: 8. CDR3 protein: CAIQDRGGDTQYF. For the CDR3, the DNA is TGTGCCATCCAAGACAGGGGAGGAGATACGCAGTATTTT.

The gene calls are TRBV20-1 and TRBJ1-1; unclear D gene. The CDR3 covers 11 residues. Trimming left V 6 bases short and J 0 bases short, with 5 bases between. Germline loops: CDR1 DFQATT, CDR2 SNEGSKA (reference sequence). The CDR3 reads CSAFLNTEAFF. The CDR3, as DNA: TGCAGTGCCTTTCTGAACACTGAAGCTTTCTTT.

This rearrangement joins TRBV7-2 to TRBJ2-5, with TRBD1 identical over 8 bases. Germline assignment: CDR1 SGHTA and CDR2 FQGNSA. The V and J ends lost 4 bases and 2 bases, in that order; junction bases with no gene match: 6. CDR3 length: 15 residues. The CDR3 spells CASSSGQGLQETQYF. CDR3 nucleotide sequence: TGTGCCAGCAGCTCCGGACAGGGTCTACAAGAGACCCAGTACTTC.

This clone is a singleton in its sample. The chain employs TRBV5-6 and TRBJ2-5, with 8 positions matching TRBD2. Germline values: CDR1 SGHDT, CDR2 YYEEEE. Unmatched junction bases numbered 13, after V lost 4 bases and J lost 8 bases. The CDR3 consists of 15 residues. CDR3 sequence reads: CASSPEPAGEGTQYF. CDR3 coding DNA: TGTGCCAGCAGCCCCGAACCAGCGGGAGAAGGAACCCAGTACTTC. The variable domain in full, with the rest retrieved from reference TRBV5-6 and TRBJ2-5, is DAGVTQSPTHLIKTRGQQVTLRCSPKSGHDTVSWYQQALGQGPQFIFQYYEEEERQRGNFPDRFSGHQFPNYSSELNVNALLLGDSALYLCASSPEPAGEGTQYFGPGTRLLVL.

This chain connects TRBV29-1 to TRBJ2-5; the match to TRBD2 covers 9 bases. The J call may be incorrect, as the DNA end agrees better with TRBJ2-7. This CDR3 has 14 residues. CDR1 and CDR2 from the germline V gene are SQVTM and ANQGSEA. CDR3 sequence: CSVRTSEHSYEQYF. The CDR3, as DNA: TGCAGCGTTCGGACTAGCGAACACTCCTACGAGCAGTACTTC.

For the CDR3, the DNA is TGCGCCAGCAGCTTGGAATCCTTTAGCACAGATACGCAGTATTTT. Encoded protein: CASSLESFSTDTQYF. The rearrangement uses TRBV5-1 and TRBJ2-3; D not certain. V was clipped by 0 bases and J by 0 bases, with 8 bases between them. The CDR3 has 15 amino acids. Germline CDR1 and CDR2: SGHRS and YFSETQ.

A single count supports this clone. The gene calls are TRBV6-4 and TRBJ2-2; no firm D call. Germline V gene sequence: CDR1 MRHNA, CDR2 SNTAGT. The CDR3 spans 13 residues. Trimming removed 0 bases at V and 8 bases at J, with 7 bases between. The CDR3 sequence: CASSDSAEGELFF. For the CDR3, the DNA is TGTGCCAGCAGTGACTCGGCGGAAGGGGAGCTGTTTTTT.

The rearrangement uses TRBV18 and TRBJ2-5, with D maybe TRBD2 (6 bases). CDR3 length: 13 residues. The V gene lost 3 bases and the J gene lost 2 bases, with 7 bases spanning the gap. The V gene's germline CDR1 is KGHSH and CDR2 LQKENI. The CDR3 sequence is CASSPGRQETQYF. Written as DNA, the CDR3 is TGTGCCAGCTCACCTGGGAGGCAAGAGACCCAGTACTTC.

The gene calls are TRBV10-3 and TRBJ1-2, with D maybe TRBD1 (6 bases). V was shortened by 2 bases and J by 7 bases, with 14 bases between the two germline ends. The CDR3 contains 14 residues. Looked up from germline, CDR1 is ENHRY and CDR2 is SYGVKD. CDR3 DNA sequence: TGTGCCATCAGTGAGGAGCCAGGGGCATTTGGCTACACCTTC. It encodes CAISEEPGAFGYTF.